This passage covers 30 T cell receptor beta chains from one sample sequenced in a study of blood T cells in healthy people across ages. With a J-beta primer mix and a sample-barcoded 5' primer, a second PCR ran about 6 to 11 cycles. TCRdb reanalysed the 5' RACE reads using MiXCR and keeps one entry per CDR3 protein. Of approximately 780,000 distinct CDR3 sequences listed, 20% to 30% are singletons. These data also formed part of another study, on T cells of mothers and their children.

Sequenced material: blood. All receptors come from a boy aged 5 to 17 in good health.

The V call is TRBV6-5, the J call TRBJ2-3; D not certain. V was cut by 6 bases and J by 4 bases, with 5 bases left in between. CDR3 length: 11 residues. The V gene's germline CDR1 is MNHEY and CDR2 SVGAGI. The CDR3 loop is CASSNADTQYF. The CDR3 DNA follows: TGTGCCAGCAGCAATGCAGATACGCAGTATTTT.

This clonotype appeared a few times. This chain connects TRBV12-3 or TRBV12-4 to TRBJ1-5, with 7 bases aligning to TRBD1. V trimming: 2 bases; J trimming: 5 bases; junction bases outside the gene matches: 3. CDR3 size: 14 residues. The CDR3 is CASSLRGGDQPQHF. CDR3 DNA: TGTGCCAGCAGTTTAAGAGGGGGCGATCAGCCCCAGCATTTT.

A few counts support this clonotype. Here the CDR3 DNA reads TGTGCCAGCTCACCACGGTCAGAGAACTATGGCTACACCTTC. It codes for CASSPRSENYGYTF. This rearrangement joins TRBV18 to TRBJ1-2; no clear D gene. V lost 1 base to trimming and J lost 2 bases, with 8 bases between them. Germline loops: CDR1 KGHSH, CDR2 LQKENI. The CDR3 extends over 14 amino acids.

This clonotype was seen a few times. The CDR3 DNA follows: TGTGCCAGCACTCCTGGCGGGGCGCGCCCTAGCACAGATACGCAGTATTTT. It yields the protein CASTPGGARPSTDTQYF. The V gene is TRBV6-5, the J gene TRBJ2-3, with D possibly matching TRBD2 (6 bases). The V end was cut by 7 bases, the J end by 0 bases, with 20 bases between. CDR3 length equals 17 residues. Per the germline V gene, CDR1 is MNHEY and CDR2 is SVGAGI.

The chain joins TRBV12-3 or TRBV12-4 to TRBJ1-3; no clear D. Trimming left V 7 bases short and J 2 bases short, with 9 bases between. CDR3 length: 13 residues. The CDR3 nucleotides are TGTGCCAGCAAAAAAGGGACTGGAAACACCATATATTTT. It translates to CASKKGTGNTIYF.

J is TRBJ2-2 and V is TRBV9; possible D gene TRBD2, 6 bases. Trimming removed 7 bases at V and 5 bases at J, with 9 bases between. CDR1 is SGDLS and CDR2 is YYNGEE in the germline V gene. This CDR3 is 12 amino acids long. Here the CDR3 reads CASEAGTGELFF. CDR3 DNA: TGTGCCAGCGAGGCGGGGACCGGGGAGCTGTTTTTT.

This clonotype was picked up a small number of times. The CDR3 reads CASSSGGEAGETQYF. The CDR3 region has the DNA TGCGCCAGCAGTTCGGGGGGAGAGGCAGGCGAGACCCAGTACTTC. The chain is built from TRBV5-1 and TRBJ2-5, with 7 bases lining up with TRBD2. Germline lookup yields CDR1 SGHRS and CDR2 YFSETQ. The CDR3 loop spans 15 amino acids. After removal of 5 bases from V and 5 bases from J, the junction contained 12 bases not matched to a gene.

The sample holds a few counts of this clonotype. This chain uses TRBV11-2 with TRBJ2-3; D call uncertain. Looked up from germline, CDR1 is SGHAT and CDR2 is FQNNGV. The V end was cut by 1 base, the J end by 7 bases, with 12 bases between. This CDR3 spans 14 amino acids. The chain's CDR3 is CASSLGALANTQYF. CDR3 bases: TGTGCCAGCAGCTTAGGGGCTCTGGCAAATACGCAGTATTTT. The full variable domain, with the rest looked up from reference TRBV11-2 and TRBJ2-3, is EAGVAQSPRYKIIEKRQSVAFWCNPISGHATLYWYQQILGQGPKLLIQFQNNGVVDDSQLPKDRFSAERLKGVDSTLKIQPAKLEDSAVYLCASSLGALANTQYFGPGTRLTVL.

The CDR3 coding sequence is TGTGCCAGCAGCACCACTAGCGGTAGCTCCTACAATGAGCAGTTCTTC. It translates to CASSTTSGSSYNEQFF. V is TRBV11-3 and J is TRBJ2-1, with 8 positions matching TRBD2. The CDR3 has 16 amino acids. V was clipped by 5 bases and J by 0 bases; unmatched bases: 6. Germline V gene sequence: CDR1 SGHNT, CDR2 YENEEA.

In this sample, this clonotype turned up a few times. The V gene is TRBV7-9, the J gene TRBJ2-1; D may be TRBD2 (5 bases). Germline CDR1 is SEHNR and CDR2 is FQNEAQ (reference sequence). CDR3 length equals 17 residues. V was cut by 3 bases and J by 2 bases, with 17 bases left in between. This CDR3 reads CASSFLTQSGAYNEQFF. The CDR3 DNA follows: TGTGCCAGCAGCTTTCTTACTCAGTCCGGGGCCTACAATGAGCAGTTCTTC.

There are a few counts of this clonotype. V usage is TRBV7-8 and J usage is TRBJ1-4; 7 bases match TRBD1. Per the germline V gene, CDR1 is SGHVS and CDR2 is FQNEAQ. V trimming: 3 bases; J trimming: 8 bases; junction bases outside the gene matches: 6. The CDR3 extends over 14 amino acids. DNA for the CDR3: TGTGCCAGCAGCTTGGAGGGGGCTTGGGAAAAACTGTTTTTT. Translating gives CASSLEGAWEKLFF.

The chain is built from TRBV7-9 and TRBJ2-1, with TRBD2 identical over 7 bases. The CDR3 is made up of 13 amino acids. V trimming: 5 bases; J trimming: 8 bases; junction bases outside the gene matches: 6. Germline assignment: CDR1 SEHNR and CDR2 FQNEAQ (reference sequence). CDR3 DNA: TGTGCCAGCAGCCAACTAGCGTCCGATGAGCAGTTCTTC. This encodes CASSQLASDEQFF.

J is TRBJ2-7 and V is TRBV20-1; 8 nucleotides match TRBD1. This CDR3 has 16 residues. The ends lost 6 bases at V and 4 bases at J; junction bases unmatched: 17. Looked up from germline, CDR1 is DFQATT and CDR2 is SNEGSKA (reference sequence). CDR3 amino acids: CSARSAGQGIGYEQYF. In DNA, the CDR3 is TGCAGTGCCAGGAGTGCCGGACAGGGTATCGGGTACGAGCAGTACTTC.

This chain joins TRBV27 and TRBJ2-7; 11 positions agree with TRBD1. Looked up from germline, CDR1 is MNHEY and CDR2 is SMNVEV (reference sequence). V lost 6 bases to trimming and J lost 4 bases; unmatched junction nucleotides: 8. This CDR3 is 15 amino acids long. The CDR3 region has the DNA TGTGCCAGCAGCCGAGGACAGGGGGCGGGGTACGAGCAGTACTTC. Protein: CASSRGQGAGYEQYF.

This clonotype was recorded a few times. J is TRBJ2-1 and V is TRBV6-5, with 8 nucleotides matching TRBD1. This CDR3 is built from 15 residues. With 6 bases clipped from V and 3 bases from J, the junction kept 7 bases outside the gene matches. Per the germline V gene, CDR1 is MNHEY and CDR2 is SVGAGI. The CDR3 DNA follows: TGTGCCAGCAGGACCCAAGACAGGGGCTACAATGAGCAGTTCTTC. It yields the protein CASRTQDRGYNEQFF.

This clonotype was seen a few times. The chain combines TRBV27 with TRBJ2-5; the D is unclear. The J call is doubtful: the DNA matches TRBJ2-1 better. The CDR3 is 14 amino acids. From germline, CDR1 is MNHEY and CDR2 SMNVEV (reference sequence). CDR3 protein: CASSLSVKRDEQFF. CDR3 nucleotide sequence: TGTGCCAGCAGTTTATCGGTTAAAAGGGATGAGCAGTTCTTC.

This clonotype was seen a few times. The CDR3 region is CASSFQTSGGEETQYF. CDR3 in DNA: TGTGCCAGCAGTTTCCAGACTAGCGGGGGGGAAGAGACCCAGTACTTC. The chain carries TRBV6-2 or TRBV6-3 and TRBJ2-5; the match to TRBD2 covers 14 bases. The CDR3 length is 16 residues. V was clipped by 4 bases and J by 3 bases; unmatched bases: 4. Germline assignment: CDR1 MNHEY and CDR2 SVGEGT.

The chain recombines TRBV5-5 with TRBJ2-4, with TRBD1 identical over 10 bases. With V trimmed by 0 bases and J by 7 bases, 1 base remained unmatched. The CDR3 is made up of 14 amino acids. Germline V CDR1 and CDR2: SGHKS, YYEKEE (reference sequence). CDR3 protein: CASSLAGQGNIQYF. CDR3 DNA sequence: TGTGCCAGCAGCTTGGCGGGACAGGGGAACATTCAGTACTTC.

J is TRBJ1-6 and V is TRBV5-1; 9 bases are shared with TRBD1. This CDR3 is built from 15 residues. J gave up 10 bases and V 0 bases, and 5 bases lay outside the gene matches. Germline loops: CDR1 SGHRS, CDR2 YFSETQ. The CDR3 DNA is TGCGCCAGCAGCTTGGATGGGACAGGGCGGTCACCCCTCCACTTT. Translated: CASSLDGTGRSPLHF.

The chain carries TRBV10-3 and TRBJ2-5; D gene unclear. Germline V gives CDR1 ENHRY, CDR2 SYGVKD. V was pared by 3 bases and J by 4 bases, with 15 bases between. The CDR3 consists of 15 residues. The CDR3 loop is CAISEVGGAGETQYF. CDR3 bases: TGTGCCATCAGTGAAGTAGGTGGTGCTGGAGAGACCCAGTACTTC.

The chain uses TRBV18 and TRBJ1-1; no firm D call. In germline, CDR1 is KGHSH, CDR2 LQKENI. This CDR3 has 16 amino acids. With 0 bases removed from V and 0 bases from J, the gap between germline ends came to 11 bases. In DNA, the CDR3 is TGTGCCAGCTCACCACCCTCTGCAGGCCTGAACACTGAAGCTTTCTTT. Residues: CASSPPSAGLNTEAFF.

About this clonotype itself: The germline gene is not matched at one end of the junction; a read error may be the cause. The V and J genes are TRBV7-3 and TRBJ2-7; possible D gene TRBD2, 7 bases. Germline V lookup: CDR1 SGHTA, CDR2 FQGTGA. The CDR3 is 17 residues long. CDR3 sequence (DNA): TGTGCCAGCAGCCTAACCCTGCGGCGGGGGCCCTCCTACGAGCAGTACTTC. Residues: CASSLTLRRGPSYEQYF.

This clonotype was observed a handful of times. The chain joins TRBV20-1 to TRBJ2-7; 9 bases are shared with TRBD2. The J call may not be correct, given that the DNA end is closer to TRBJ2-1. This CDR3 spans 15 amino acids. Germline lookup yields CDR1 DFQATT and CDR2 SNEGSKA (reference sequence). DNA of the CDR3: TGCAGTGCTAGAGATGCCGGCGGGGGGGAAATTGAGCAGTTCTTC. Translating it yields CSARDAGGGEIEQFF.

The rearrangement links TRBV23-1 to TRBJ2-1; D may correspond to TRBD1 or TRBD2 (5 bases each). The better agreement between TRBJ2-7 and the DNA end casts doubt on the J call. TRBV23-1 is an open reading frame, and its role is uncertain. The CDR3 extends over 14 amino acids. The DNA of the CDR3 is TGCGCCAACCTTACAGAGAGGGGCCCTTACGAGCAGTACTTC. This codes for CANLTERGPYEQYF.

This clonotype was found many times. The chain combines TRBV4-1 with TRBJ2-5, with D possibly being TRBD2 (6 bases). The length of the CDR3 is 13 residues. Looked up from germline, CDR1 is MGHRA and CDR2 is YSYEKL. V was shortened by 1 base and J by 4 bases, with 7 bases between the two germline ends. CDR3 sequence (DNA): TGCGCCAGCAGCCAAGTCGGGGGAGAGACCCAGTACTTC. Amino acid sequence: CASSQVGGETQYF.

This clonotype was counted a few times. This sequence joins TRBV28 and TRBJ2-4; D gene unclear. Per the germline V gene, CDR1 is MDHEN and CDR2 is SYDVKM. V was shortened by 10 bases and J by 0 bases, with 7 bases between the two germline ends. The CDR3 loop spans 12 amino acids. The CDR3 region is CATQLAKNIQYF. The CDR3, as DNA: TGTGCCACCCAGCTAGCCAAAAACATTCAGTACTTC. The full variable domain, completed using reference TRBV28 and TRBJ2-4, is DVKVTQSSRYLVKRTGEKVFLECVQDMDHENMFWYRQDPGLGLRLIYFSYDVKMKEKGDIPEGYSVSREKKERFSLILESASTNQTSMYLCATQLAKNIQYFGAGTRLSVL.

This clonotype was detected a few times. V and J are TRBV29-1 and TRBJ1-2; TRBD1 might be the D (5 bases). CDR1 is SQVTM, CDR2 ANQGSEA, per germline. Deletions cut 6 bases from V and 4 bases from J, with 18 bases between. The CDR3 loop spans 14 amino acids. CDR3 bases: TGCAGCGTCGACGGGCAGGGCTTCCTCTATGGCTACACCTTC. As protein: CSVDGQGFLYGYTF.

This clonotype was picked up a small number of times. The V and J genes are TRBV20-1 and TRBJ2-3, with TRBD1 matching over 7 bases. V trimming: 6 bases; J trimming: 4 bases; junction bases outside the gene matches: 13. Germline CDR1 DFQATT, CDR2 SNEGSKA (reference sequence). The CDR3 consists of 15 residues. The CDR3 loop reads CSASEGGQWADTQYF. CDR3 nucleotides: TGCAGTGCCTCCGAAGGGGGACAGTGGGCAGATACGCAGTATTTT.

This clonotype was seen more than once but under ten times. This chain connects TRBV5-1 to TRBJ1-6, with TRBD1 identical over 8 bases. The CDR3 is made up of 17 amino acids. Trimming took 1 base from V and 0 from J; bases not matched to a gene: 3. The germline gives CDR1 SGHRS, CDR2 YFSETQ. The CDR3 nucleotides are TGCGCCAGCAGCTTGAGAGACAGGGGCTCCTATAATTCACCCCTCCACTTT. Its protein is CASSLRDRGSYNSPLHF.

The J gene is TRBJ2-7, the V gene TRBV6-2 or TRBV6-3; possibly TRBD2 for D (6 bases). The CDR3 totals 14 residues. The ends were cut back, 6 bases at V and 3 bases at J, with 15 bases in the middle. Germline V CDR1 and CDR2: MNHEY, SVGEGT. The CDR3 DNA reads TGTGCCAGCAGCCCCTTAGGAGGGCGCTACGAGCAGTACTTC. This gives the protein CASSPLGGRYEQYF.